This T cell receptor (beta chain) was documented in a study of shared clonotypes between healthy human individuals. Some clones are missing from TCRdb's copy, which holds only in-frame ones; the method was immunoSEQ multiplex PCR. This table has approximately 1.4 million clones, approximately 98% appearing once. This clone was counted once. Sequence at one end of the junction differs from germline and may be a read error. This CDR3 spans 19 amino acids. The germline gives CDR1 MGHRA, CDR2 YSYEKL. Sequenced: naive CD4+ T cells sorted from blood. Subset here: CD45RA+ positively selected. This TCR derives from a man aged 30-40 years in good health. This sequence joins TRBV4-1 and TRBJ2-3; D is uncertain. The CDR3 bases are TGCGCCAGCAGCCACCTAGTGGGGAAAGGACCAAGTAGCACAGATACGCAGTGTTTT. It is translated as CASSHLVGKGPSSTDTQCF.